This T cell receptor (beta chain) was captured in a study of blood T cell repertoires in COVID-19 (dated by TCRdb to 2019 to 2021). Context from the whole study: Samples from collaborators originated in the United States, Italy and Spain and spanned both the acute and convalescent phases of COVID-19. The prospective study material was composed of cDNA or gDNA derived from T cells, B-cell-depleted T cells, or PBMCs. The dataset comprised deeply sampled blood TCRbeta repertoires from subjects exposed to, actively infected with, or recovered from COVID-19. A freely available public database, intended as a resource for researchers studying the immune response to SARS-CoV-2, is where the repertoires were released. The samples were drawn from the first 160 participants of the ongoing ImmuneRACE study and from 950 to 1,500 subjects provided by 6 global collaborators. Sample metadata almost always included a de-identified subject ID, COVID-19 status, age in years and sex. HLA class I and class II types, where available, came from metadata supplied by the sample provider rather than from assay-based typing. Results the study describes overall, beyond this receptor: The quantity of clinical and demographic metadata differed by source and by participant and was supplied without curation.

The collaborating institutions used their own protocols to collect whole blood in K2EDTA tubes. For TCRbeta analysis, collaborator samples were shipped as frozen whole blood, as isolated PBMCs, or as DNA extracted from either sample type. According to the germline V gene, CDR1 reads SGHTA and CDR2 reads FQGNSA. The cysteine opens and the phenylalanine closes a CDR3 of 16 amino acids. The kept DNA is CDR3 alone, 48 bases in frame from the first base. The junction shows trimming of 0 bases on V and 0 bases on J, plus 9 bases between the germline ends. Concerning this clone itself: This receptor's antigen is unknown. No quality values exist for individual bases; no much larger clone is one base distant.

TCRbeta CDR3 regions were amplified from genomic DNA using the immunoSEQ Assay, a bias-controlled multiplex PCR. In the authors' own workflow: Within the assay, amplification of reference gene primers was used to estimate how many nucleated cells each sample contained. To quantify the absolute abundance of each unique TCRbeta CDR3 rearrangement, sequence reads were collapsed and filtered. For each sample, productive Simpson clonality was calculated by taking the square root of Simpson's diversity index across productive rearrangements. TCRdb limited this immuneACCESS table to in-frame rearrangements with V and J called. A share of clones is missing; checked studies link under half to unresolved V genes, and the rest is unexplained. V and J calls plus clone size are reproduced from that table; the DNA served to infer D and trimming. Counted in this sample were some 150,000 clones; 80% to 85% of them appeared once. The top ten clonotypes cover approximately 2.4% of the sample.

Sequenced input: peripheral blood. This sequence uses TRBV7-2 and TRBJ2-4, with TRBD2 perhaps the D gene, on 6 matching bases. The sequence was collected from a human donor with acute or convalescent COVID-19. The donor label of this sample is uncertain. The CDR3 protein sequence reads: CASSLAAGLAKNIQYF. The bases read TGTGCCAGCAGCTTAGCTGCGGGGCTAGCCAAAAACATTCAGTACTTC. The full variable domain, with segments outside the CDR3 supplied by the reference TRBV7-2 and TRBJ2-4 proteins, appears as GAGVSQSPSNKVTEKGKDVELRCDPISGHTALYWYRQSLGQGLEFLIYFQGNSAPDKSGLPSDRFSAERTGGSVSTLTIQRTQQEDSAVYLCASSLAAGLAKNIQYFGAGTRLSVL.